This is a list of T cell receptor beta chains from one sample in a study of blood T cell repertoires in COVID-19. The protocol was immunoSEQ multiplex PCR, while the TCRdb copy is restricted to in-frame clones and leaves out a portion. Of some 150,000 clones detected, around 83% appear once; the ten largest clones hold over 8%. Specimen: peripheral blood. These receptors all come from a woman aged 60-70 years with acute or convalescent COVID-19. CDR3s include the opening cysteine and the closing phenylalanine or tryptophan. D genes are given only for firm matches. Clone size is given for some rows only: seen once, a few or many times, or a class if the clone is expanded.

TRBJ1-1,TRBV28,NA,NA,CASSSNIEAFF,TGTGCCAGCAGTTCCAACATAGAAGCTTTCTTT
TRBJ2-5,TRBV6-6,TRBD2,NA,CASSLAGYMETQYF,TGTGCCAGTAGCCTAGCGGGATATATGGAGACCCAGTACTTC
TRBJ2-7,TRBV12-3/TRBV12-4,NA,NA,CASSLGPGYEQYF,TGTGCCAGCAGTTTAGGACCGGGCTACGAGCAGTACTTC
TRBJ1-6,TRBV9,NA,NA,CASSVDEGDAPLHF,TGTGCCAGCAGCGTAGACGAGGGAGATGCACCCCTCCACTTT
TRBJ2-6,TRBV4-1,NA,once,CASSQSPAGSGANVLTF,TGCGCCAGCAGCCAATCCCCCGCAGGGTCTGGGGCCAACGTCCTGACTTTC
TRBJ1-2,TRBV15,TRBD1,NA,CATSREGQYYGYTF,TGTGCCACCAGCAGGGAGGGACAGTACTATGGCTACACCTTC
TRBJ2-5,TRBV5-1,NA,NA,CASSLARVEETQYF,TGCGCCAGCAGCTTGGCCCGCGTGGAGGAGACCCAGTACTTC
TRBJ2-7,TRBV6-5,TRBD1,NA,CASRYGQEELYEQYF,TGTGCCAGCAGGTACGGACAGGAGGAGCTCTACGAGCAGTACTTC
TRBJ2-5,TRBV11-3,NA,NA,CASSLMGSQQETQYF,TGTGCCAGCAGCTTGATGGGCAGTCAACAAGAGACCCAGTACTTC
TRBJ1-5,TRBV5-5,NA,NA,CASSRNIQGEGSNQPQHF,TGTGCCAGCAGCCGAAATATACAGGGCGAAGGGAGCAATCAGCCCCAGCATTTT
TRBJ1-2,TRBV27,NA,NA,CASSPDSYGYTF,TGTGCCAGCAGTCCGGACAGCTATGGCTACACCTTC
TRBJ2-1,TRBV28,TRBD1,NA,CASSFPATGGSYNEQFF,TGTGCCAGCAGTTTCCCGGCGACAGGGGGCTCCTACAATGAGCAGTTCTTC
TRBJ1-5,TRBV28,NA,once,CASSSPNQPQHF,TGTGCCAGCAGTTCCCCTAATCAGCCCCAGCATTTT
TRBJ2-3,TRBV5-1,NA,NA,CASSPGLTTDTQYF,TGCGCCAGCAGCCCGGGACTCACCACAGATACGCAGTATTTT
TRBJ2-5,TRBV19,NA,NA,CASSTVHGTQYF,TGTGCCAGTAGTACGGTCCACGGGACCCAGTACTTC
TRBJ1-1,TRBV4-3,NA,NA,CASSQEAGNTEAFF,TGCGCCAGCAGCCAAGAGGCAGGGAACACTGAAGCTTTCTTT
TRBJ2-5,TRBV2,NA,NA,CASSPSVGTQYF,TGTGCCAGCAGTCCTAGCGTGGGGACCCAGTACTTC
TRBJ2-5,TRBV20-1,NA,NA,CSASNPGIGETQYF,TGCAGTGCTAGTAATCCCGGGATAGGAGAGACCCAGTACTTC
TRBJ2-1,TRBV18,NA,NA,CASSPPSAPTGEQFF,TGTGCCAGCTCACCACCGTCAGCCCCTACAGGGGAGCAGTTCTTC
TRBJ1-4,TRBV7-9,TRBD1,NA,CASSLALQGNEKLFF,TGTGCCAGCAGCTTAGCGCTACAGGGGAATGAAAAACTGTTTTTT
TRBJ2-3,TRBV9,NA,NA,CASSVGGRRGGYTDTQYF,TGCGCCAGCAGCGTAGGGGGTCGGCGCGGGGGATACACAGATACGCAGTATTTT
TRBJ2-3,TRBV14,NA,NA,CASSQSGLADTQYF,TGTGCCAGCAGCCAATCTGGCCTGGCAGATACGCAGTATTTT
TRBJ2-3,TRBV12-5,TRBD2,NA,CASGLVLAGADPRDTQYF,TGTGCTAGTGGTTTGGTACTAGCGGGGGCGGATCCTCGAGATACGCAGTATTTT
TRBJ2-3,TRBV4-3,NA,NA,CASSQEITKLHTQYF,TGCGCCAGCAGCCAAGAAATCACTAAGCTCCATACGCAGTATTTT
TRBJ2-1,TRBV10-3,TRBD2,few,CAISPGRGEQFF,TGTGCCATCAGCCCGGGGAGGGGTGAGCAGTTCTTC
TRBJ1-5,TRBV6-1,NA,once,CASSEGRGSNQPQHF,TGTGCCAGCAGTGAAGGGCGAGGGAGCAATCAGCCCCAGCATTTT
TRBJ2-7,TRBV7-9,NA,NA,CASSLVASEQYF,TGTGCCAGCAGCTTAGTGGCTTCCGAGCAGTACTTC
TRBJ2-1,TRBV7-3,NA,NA,CASRTPGLPYNEQFF,TGTGCCAGCAGGACTCCGGGACTCCCCTATAATGAGCAGTTCTTC
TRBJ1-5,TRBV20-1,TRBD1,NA,CSASEGQVNQPQHF,TGCAGTGCTAGTGAGGGACAGGTCAATCAGCCCCAGCATTTT
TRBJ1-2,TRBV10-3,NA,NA,CAISELFNYGYTF,TGTGCCATCAGTGAGCTTTTTAACTATGGCTACACCTTC
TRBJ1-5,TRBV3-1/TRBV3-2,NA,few,CASGHNQPQHF,TGTGCCAGCGGGCACAATCAGCCCCAGCATTTT
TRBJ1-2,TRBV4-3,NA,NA,CASSQDARVDYGYTF,TGCGCCAGCAGCCAAGACGCCAGGGTGGACTATGGCTACACCTTC
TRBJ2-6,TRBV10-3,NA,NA,CATWDGGRGGANVLTF,TGTGCCACCTGGGACGGAGGTCGGGGGGGGGCCAACGTCCTGACTTTC
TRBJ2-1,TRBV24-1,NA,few,CATSDPKSGTLYNEQFF,TGTGCCACCAGTGATCCGAAATCCGGGACATTGTACAATGAGCAGTTCTTC
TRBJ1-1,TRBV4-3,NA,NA,CASSQDNTDRNTEAFF,TGCGCCAGCAGCCAAGACAACACAGACAGAAACACTGAAGCTTTCTTT
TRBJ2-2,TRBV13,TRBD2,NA,CASSRIDGTSGGPGELFF,TGTGCCAGCAGCCGAATCGATGGGACTAGCGGGGGGCCGGGGGAGCTGTTTTTT
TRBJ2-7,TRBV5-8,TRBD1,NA,CASSPLIPTGDSYEQYF,TGTGCCAGCAGCCCCTTGATCCCCACAGGGGACTCCTACGAGCAGTACTTC
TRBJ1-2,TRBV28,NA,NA,CASSTGFYGYTF,TGTGCCAGCAGCACAGGCTTCTATGGCTACACCTTC
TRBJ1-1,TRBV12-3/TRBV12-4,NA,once,CASSWGGRAFF,TGTGCCAGCTCTTGGGGGGGGCGGGCTTTCTTT
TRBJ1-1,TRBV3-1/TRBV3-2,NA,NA,CASSRVDTEAFF,TGTGCCAGCAGTCGGGTTGACACTGAAGCTTTCTTT
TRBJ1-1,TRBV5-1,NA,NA,CASSSYAEAFF,TGCGCCAGCAGCTCCTACGCCGAAGCTTTCTTT
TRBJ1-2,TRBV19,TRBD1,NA,CASSKSTGGQGNYGYTF,TGTGCCAGTAGTAAGTCGACGGGAGGACAGGGTAACTATGGCTACACCTTC
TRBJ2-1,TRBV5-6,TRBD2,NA,CASSLSLAGYNEQFF,TGTGCCAGCAGCTTAAGTCTAGCGGGTTACAATGAGCAGTTCTTC
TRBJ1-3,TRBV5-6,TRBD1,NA,CASSWGDSTGNTIYF,TGTGCCAGCAGCTGGGGGGACAGTACTGGAAACACCATATATTTT
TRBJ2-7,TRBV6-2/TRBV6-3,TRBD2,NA,CASSTSGGGLEQYF,TGTGCCAGCAGTACTAGCGGGGGGGGTCTCGAGCAGTACTTC
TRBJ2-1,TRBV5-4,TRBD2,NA,CASSLAGLGLNEQFF,TGTGCCAGCAGCTTGGCGGGACTAGGGTTGAATGAGCAGTTCTTC
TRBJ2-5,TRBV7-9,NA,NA,CASSLTQQGKAVSQYF,TGTGCCAGCAGCTTAACTCAACAGGGCAAGGCGGTGTCCCAGTACTTC
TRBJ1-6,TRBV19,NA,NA,CASRTIGTQGANNSPLHF,TGTGCCAGTAGAACCATAGGAACACAGGGAGCTAATAATTCACCCCTCCACTTT
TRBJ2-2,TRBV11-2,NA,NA,CASSSVLGANTGELFF,TGTGCCAGCAGCTCCGTCCTAGGAGCGAACACCGGGGAGCTGTTTTTT
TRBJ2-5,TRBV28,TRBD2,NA,CASSPMVGGSQETQYF,TGTGCCAGCAGTCCAATGGTGGGGGGGAGTCAAGAGACCCAGTACTTC
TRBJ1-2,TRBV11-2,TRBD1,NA,CASSPSGQGGHGYTF,TGTGCCAGCAGCCCCAGCGGGCAGGGGGGTCATGGCTACACCTTC
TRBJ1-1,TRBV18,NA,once,CASSPRSAQGTWKDQPEAFF,TGTGCCAGCTCACCACGAAGCGCGCAGGGAACGTGGAAGGACCAACCTGAAGCTTTCTTT